The clone carrying this T cell receptor beta chain appeared many times. Antigen unknown. These data are taken from a study of beta chain features in type 1 diabetes. Sequencing targeted expressed TCRB transcripts, as all isolated RNA had been reverse transcribed. TCRdb's table, derived via immunoSEQ multiplex PCR, lists solely in-frame clones and lacks some. The sample lists 160,000 or so clones, approximately 9.1% occurring once. The CDR3 length is 13 residues. Germline CDR1 and CDR2: MDHEN and SYDVKM. The single heparinised draw taken from each donor contained roughly 100 mL of blood on average. General observations from the study: In all four CD4+ subsets, TCRB CDR3 length was significantly, moderately reduced in type 1 diabetes. Short templates might get an advantage during PCR, and this would be equal in patients and controls. The VDJ junctions of type 1 diabetes patients carried fewer insertions and more deletions. Patients' naive, central memory and Treg TCRB repertoires seemed closer to one another than those of healthy donors.

Sequencing was done on a sample of central memory CD4+ T cells from blood. The chain has TRBV28 and TRBJ1-1; the D gene is possibly TRBD1 (5 bases). The receptor was isolated from a woman aged 30 to 39 with type 1 diabetes. The CDR3 sequence is CATEAQWNTEAFF. CDR3 bases: TGTGCGACAGAGGCCCAGTGGAACACTGAAGCTTTCTTT.